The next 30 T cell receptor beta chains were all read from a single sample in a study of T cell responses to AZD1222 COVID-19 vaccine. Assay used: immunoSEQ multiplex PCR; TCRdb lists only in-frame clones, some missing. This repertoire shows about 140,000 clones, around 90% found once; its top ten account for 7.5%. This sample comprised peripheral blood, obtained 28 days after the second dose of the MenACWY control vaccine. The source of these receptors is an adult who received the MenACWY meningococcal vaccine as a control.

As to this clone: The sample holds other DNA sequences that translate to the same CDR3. Written as DNA, the CDR3 is TGTGCCACCAGCAGAGATAAATACGAGCAGTACTTC. It specifies CATSRDKYEQYF. This sequence joins TRBV15 and TRBJ2-7, with no clear D. CDR1 is LNHNV and CDR2 is YYDKDF in the germline V gene (reference sequence). The CDR3 has 12 amino acids. Trimming shortened V by 0 bases and J by 4 bases, and 4 bases separated the two germline ends.

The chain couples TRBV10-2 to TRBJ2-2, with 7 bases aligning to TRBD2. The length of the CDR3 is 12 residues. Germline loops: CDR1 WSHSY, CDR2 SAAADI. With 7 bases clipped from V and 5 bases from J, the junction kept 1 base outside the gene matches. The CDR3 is CASKLATGELFF. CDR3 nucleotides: TGCGCCAGCAAACTAGCGACCGGGGAGCTGTTTTTT.

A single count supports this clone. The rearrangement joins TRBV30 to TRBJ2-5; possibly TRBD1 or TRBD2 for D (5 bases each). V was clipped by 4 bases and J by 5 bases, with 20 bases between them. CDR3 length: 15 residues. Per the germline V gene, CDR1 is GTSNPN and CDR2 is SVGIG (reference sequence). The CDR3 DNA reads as TGTGCCTGGACGATGGGGGACCATGATCCGGAGACCCAGTACTTC. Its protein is CAWTMGDHDPETQYF.

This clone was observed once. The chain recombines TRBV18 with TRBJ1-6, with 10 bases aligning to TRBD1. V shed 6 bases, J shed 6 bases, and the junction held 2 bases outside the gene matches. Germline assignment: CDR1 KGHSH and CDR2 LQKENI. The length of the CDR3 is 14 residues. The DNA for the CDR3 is TGTGCCAGCTCCTGGGACAGGGGTAATTCACCCCTCCACTTT. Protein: CASSWDRGNSPLHF.

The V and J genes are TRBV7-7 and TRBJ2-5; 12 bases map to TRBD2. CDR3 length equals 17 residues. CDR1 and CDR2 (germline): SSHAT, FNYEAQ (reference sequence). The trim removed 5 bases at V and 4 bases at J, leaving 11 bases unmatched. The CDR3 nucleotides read TGTGCCAGCAGCCCCGGGGCTAGCGGGGGGGCCGGAGAGACCCAGTACTTC. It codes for CASSPGASGGAGETQYF.

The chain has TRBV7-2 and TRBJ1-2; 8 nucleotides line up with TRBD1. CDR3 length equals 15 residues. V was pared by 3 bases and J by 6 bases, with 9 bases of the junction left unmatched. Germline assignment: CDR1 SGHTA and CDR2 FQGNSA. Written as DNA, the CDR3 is TGTGCCAGCAGCTTGGACCGGACAGGGTTACATGGCTACACCTTC. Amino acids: CASSLDRTGLHGYTF. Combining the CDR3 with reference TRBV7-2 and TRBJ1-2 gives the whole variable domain GAGVSQSPSNKVTEKGKDVELRCDPISGHTALYWYRQSLGQGLEFLIYFQGNSAPDKSGLPSDRFSAERTGGSVSTLTIQRTQQEDSAVYLCASSLDRTGLHGYTFGSGTRLTVV.

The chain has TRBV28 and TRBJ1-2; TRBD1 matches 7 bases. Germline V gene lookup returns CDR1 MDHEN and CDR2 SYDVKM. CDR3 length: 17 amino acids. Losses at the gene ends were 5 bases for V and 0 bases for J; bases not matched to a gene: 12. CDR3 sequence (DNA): TGTGCCAGCAGTACCCCGGGACAGCTTCCCTCTAACTATGGCTACACCTTC. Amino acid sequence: CASSTPGQLPSNYGYTF.

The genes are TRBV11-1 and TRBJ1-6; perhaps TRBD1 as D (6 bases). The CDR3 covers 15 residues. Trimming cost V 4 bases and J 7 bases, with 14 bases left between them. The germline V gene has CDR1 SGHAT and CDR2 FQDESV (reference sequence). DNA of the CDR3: TGTGCCAGCAGCTCGGACAGCGCGGGAAATTCACCCCTCCACTTT. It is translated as CASSSDSAGNSPLHF.

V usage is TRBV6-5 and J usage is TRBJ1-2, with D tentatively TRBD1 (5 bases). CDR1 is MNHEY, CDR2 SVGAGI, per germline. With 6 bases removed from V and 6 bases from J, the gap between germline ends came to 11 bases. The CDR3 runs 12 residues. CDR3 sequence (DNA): TGTGCCAGCAGCGACAGAGTAAATGGCTACACCTTC. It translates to CASSDRVNGYTF.

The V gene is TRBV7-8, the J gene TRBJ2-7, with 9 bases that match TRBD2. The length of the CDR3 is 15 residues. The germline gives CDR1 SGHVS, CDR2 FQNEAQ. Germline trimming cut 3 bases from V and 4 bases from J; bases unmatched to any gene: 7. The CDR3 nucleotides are TGTGCCAGCAGCTTCTCTGAGACTAGCGGATACGAGCAGTACTTC. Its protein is CASSFSETSGYEQYF.

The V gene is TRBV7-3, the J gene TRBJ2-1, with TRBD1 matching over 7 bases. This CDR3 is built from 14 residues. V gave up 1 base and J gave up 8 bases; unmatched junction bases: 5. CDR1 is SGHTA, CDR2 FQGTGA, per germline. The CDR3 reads CASSLRQGGHEQFF. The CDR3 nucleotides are TGTGCCAGCAGCTTAAGACAGGGTGGGCATGAGCAGTTCTTC.

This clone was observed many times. In DNA form, the CDR3 reads TGTGCCAGCAGCGTGGAGGGTTCCCCAAGTTACGAGCAGTACTTC. This sequence encodes CASSVEGSPSYEQYF. J is TRBJ2-7 and V is TRBV9, with D possibly TRBD2 on 6 matching bases. Germline V CDR1 and CDR2: SGDLS, YYNGEE. Trimming took 2 bases from V and 4 from J, leaving 16 bases between them. The CDR3 consists of 15 residues. Combining the CDR3 with reference TRBV9 and TRBJ2-7 gives the whole variable domain DSGVTQTPKHLITATGQRVTLRCSPRSGDLSVYWYQQSLDQGLQFLIQYYNGEERAKGNILERFSAQQFPDLHSELNLSSLELGDSALYFCASSVEGSPSYEQYFGPGTRLTVT.

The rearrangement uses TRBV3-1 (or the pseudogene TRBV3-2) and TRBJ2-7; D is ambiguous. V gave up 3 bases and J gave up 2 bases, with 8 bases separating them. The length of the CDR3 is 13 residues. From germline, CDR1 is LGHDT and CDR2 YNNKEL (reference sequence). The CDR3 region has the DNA TGTGCCAGCAGCCAGAGCAGGACCTACGAGCAGTACTTC. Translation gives CASSQSRTYEQYF.

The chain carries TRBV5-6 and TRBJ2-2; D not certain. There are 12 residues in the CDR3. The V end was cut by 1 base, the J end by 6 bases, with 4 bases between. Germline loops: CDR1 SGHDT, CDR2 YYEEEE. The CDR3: CASSLYPGELFF. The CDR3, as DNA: TGTGCCAGCAGCTTGTATCCCGGGGAGCTGTTTTTT.

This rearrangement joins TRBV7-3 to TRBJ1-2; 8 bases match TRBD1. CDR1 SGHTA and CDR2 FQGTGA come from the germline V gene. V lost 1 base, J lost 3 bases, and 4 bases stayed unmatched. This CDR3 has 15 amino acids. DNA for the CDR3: TGTGCCAGCAGCTTAAGACCGGGACAGGACTATGGCTACACCTTC. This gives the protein CASSLRPGQDYGYTF.

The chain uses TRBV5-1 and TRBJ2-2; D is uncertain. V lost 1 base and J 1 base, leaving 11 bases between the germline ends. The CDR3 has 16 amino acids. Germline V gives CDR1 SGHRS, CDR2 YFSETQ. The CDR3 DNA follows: TGCGCCAGCAGCTTGAATGGTCAAAAGAACACCGGGGAGCTGTTTTTT. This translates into CASSLNGQKNTGELFF. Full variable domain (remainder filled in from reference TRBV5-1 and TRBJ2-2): KAGVTQTPRYLIKTRGQQVTLSCSPISGHRSVSWYQQTPGQGLQFLFEYFSETQRNKGNFPGRFSGRQFSNSRSEMNVSTLELGDSALYLCASSLNGQKNTGELFFGEGSRLTVL.

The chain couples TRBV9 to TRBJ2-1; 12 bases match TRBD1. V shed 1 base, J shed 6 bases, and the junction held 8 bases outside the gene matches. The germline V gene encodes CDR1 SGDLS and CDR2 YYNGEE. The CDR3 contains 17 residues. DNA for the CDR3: TGTGCCAGCAGCGTATCAGAGGGGACAGGGGGCTTCAATGAGCAGTTCTTC. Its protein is CASSVSEGTGGFNEQFF.

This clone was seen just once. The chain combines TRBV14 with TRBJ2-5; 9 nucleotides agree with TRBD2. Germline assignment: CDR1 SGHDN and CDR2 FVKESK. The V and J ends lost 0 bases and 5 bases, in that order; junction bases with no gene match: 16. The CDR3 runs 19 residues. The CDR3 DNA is TGTGCCAGCAGCCAAGAAGGGGGCCTAGCGGGATCGTTGGGGGAGACCCAGTACTTC. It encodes CASSQEGGLAGSLGETQYF.

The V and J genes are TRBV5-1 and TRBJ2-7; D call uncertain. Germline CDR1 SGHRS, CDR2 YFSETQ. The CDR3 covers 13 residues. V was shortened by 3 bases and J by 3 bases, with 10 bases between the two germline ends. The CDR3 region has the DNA TGCGCCAGCAGCTCGGCGGATTACTACGAGCAGTACTTC. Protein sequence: CASSSADYYEQYF.

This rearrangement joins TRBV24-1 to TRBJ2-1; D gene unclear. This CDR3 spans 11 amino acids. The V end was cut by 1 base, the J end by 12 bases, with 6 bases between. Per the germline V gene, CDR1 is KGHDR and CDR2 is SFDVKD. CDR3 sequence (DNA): TGTGCCACCAGTGATTTTGCAGGGCAGTTCTTC. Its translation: CATSDFAGQFF.

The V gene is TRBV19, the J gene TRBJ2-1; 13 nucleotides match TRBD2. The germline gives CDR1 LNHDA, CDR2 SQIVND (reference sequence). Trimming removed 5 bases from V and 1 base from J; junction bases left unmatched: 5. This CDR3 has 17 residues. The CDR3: CASSRGTSGNSYNEQFF. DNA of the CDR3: TGTGCCAGTAGTCGGGGGACTAGCGGGAATTCCTACAATGAGCAGTTCTTC.

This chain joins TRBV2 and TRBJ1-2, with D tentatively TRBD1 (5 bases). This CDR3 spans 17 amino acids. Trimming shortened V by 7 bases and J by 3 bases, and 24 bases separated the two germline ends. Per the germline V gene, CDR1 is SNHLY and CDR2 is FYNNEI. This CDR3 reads CASTHPGSPRGDYGYTF. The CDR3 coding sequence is TGTGCCAGCACTCATCCGGGCAGCCCACGAGGGGACTATGGCTACACCTTC.

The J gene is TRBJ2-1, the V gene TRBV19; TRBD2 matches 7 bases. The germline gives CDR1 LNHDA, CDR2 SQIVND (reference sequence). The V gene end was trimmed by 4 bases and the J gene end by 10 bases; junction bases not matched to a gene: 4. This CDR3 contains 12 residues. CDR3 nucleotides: TGTGCCAGTAGTAGAGAGGGAGGGGAGCAGTTCTTC. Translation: CASSREGGEQFF. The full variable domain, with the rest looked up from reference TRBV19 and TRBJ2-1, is DGGITQSPKYLFRKEGQNVTLSCEQNLNHDAMYWYRQDPGQGLRLIYYSQIVNDFQKGDIAEGYSVSREKKESFPLTVTSAQKNPTAFYLCASSREGGEQFFGPGTRLTVL.

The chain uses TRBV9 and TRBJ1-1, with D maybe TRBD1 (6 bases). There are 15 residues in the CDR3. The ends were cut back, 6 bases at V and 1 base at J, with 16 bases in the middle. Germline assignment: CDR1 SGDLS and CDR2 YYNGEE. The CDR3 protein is CASTTGRGSNTEAFF. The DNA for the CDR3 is TGTGCCAGCACCACAGGGAGGGGCTCGAACACTGAAGCTTTCTTT.

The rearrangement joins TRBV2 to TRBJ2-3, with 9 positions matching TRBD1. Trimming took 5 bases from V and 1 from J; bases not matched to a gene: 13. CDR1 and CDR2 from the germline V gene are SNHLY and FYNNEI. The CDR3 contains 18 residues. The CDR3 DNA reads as TGTGCCAGCAGTCCGCGGGACAGGGTACGGTTAGGCACAGATACGCAGTATTTT. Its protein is CASSPRDRVRLGTDTQYF. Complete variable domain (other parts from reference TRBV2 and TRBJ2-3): EPEVTQTPSHQVTQMGQEVILRCVPISNHLYFYWYRQILGQKVEFLVSFYNNEISEKSEIFDDQFSVERPDGSNFTLKIRSTKLEDSAMYFCASSPRDRVRLGTDTQYFGPGTRLTVL.

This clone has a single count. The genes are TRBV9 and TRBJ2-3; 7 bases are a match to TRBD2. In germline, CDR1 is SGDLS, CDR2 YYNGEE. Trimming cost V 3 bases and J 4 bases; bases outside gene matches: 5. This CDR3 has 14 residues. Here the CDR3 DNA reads TGTGCCAGCAGCGAGAGGGGACTACCAGATACGCAGTATTTT. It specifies CASSERGLPDTQYF.

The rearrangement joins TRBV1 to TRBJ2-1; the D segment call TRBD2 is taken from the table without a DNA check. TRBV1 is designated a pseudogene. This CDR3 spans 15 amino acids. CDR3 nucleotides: TGCACCAGCAGGCGGGGGACTAGCGAATACAATGAGCAGTTCTTC. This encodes CTSRRGTSEYNEQFF.

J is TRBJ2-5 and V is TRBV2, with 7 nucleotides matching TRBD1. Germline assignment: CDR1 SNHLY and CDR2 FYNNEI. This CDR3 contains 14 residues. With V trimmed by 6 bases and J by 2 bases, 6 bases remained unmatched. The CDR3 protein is CASRETGIQETQYF. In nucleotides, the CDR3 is TGTGCCAGCAGAGAGACAGGGATACAAGAGACCCAGTACTTC.

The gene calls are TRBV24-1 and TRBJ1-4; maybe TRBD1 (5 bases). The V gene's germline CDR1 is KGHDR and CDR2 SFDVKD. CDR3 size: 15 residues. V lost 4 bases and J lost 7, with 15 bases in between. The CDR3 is CATSEHQGGVEKLFF. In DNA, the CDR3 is TGTGCCACCAGTGAACACCAGGGTGGAGTTGAAAAACTGTTTTTT.

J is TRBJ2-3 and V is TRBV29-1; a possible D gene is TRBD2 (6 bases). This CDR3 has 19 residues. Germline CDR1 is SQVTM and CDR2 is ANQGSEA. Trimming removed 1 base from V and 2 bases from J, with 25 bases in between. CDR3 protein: CSVEGIDLAGQSFTDTQYF. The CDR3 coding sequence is TGCAGCGTTGAAGGGATCGACCTGGCGGGGCAATCCTTCACAGATACGCAGTATTTT.